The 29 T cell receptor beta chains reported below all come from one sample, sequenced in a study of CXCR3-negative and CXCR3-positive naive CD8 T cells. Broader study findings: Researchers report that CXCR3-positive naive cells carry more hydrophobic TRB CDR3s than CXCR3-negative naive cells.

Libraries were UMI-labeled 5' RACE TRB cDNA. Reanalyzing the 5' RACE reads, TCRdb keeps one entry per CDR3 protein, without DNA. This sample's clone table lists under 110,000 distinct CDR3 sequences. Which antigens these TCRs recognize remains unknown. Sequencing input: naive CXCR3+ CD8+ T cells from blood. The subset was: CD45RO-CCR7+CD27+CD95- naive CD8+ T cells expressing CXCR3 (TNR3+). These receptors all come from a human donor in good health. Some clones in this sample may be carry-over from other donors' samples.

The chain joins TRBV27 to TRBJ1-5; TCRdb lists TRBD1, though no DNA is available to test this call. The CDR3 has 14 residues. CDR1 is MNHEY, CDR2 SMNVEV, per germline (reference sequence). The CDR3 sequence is CASSLLGGSEPQHF.

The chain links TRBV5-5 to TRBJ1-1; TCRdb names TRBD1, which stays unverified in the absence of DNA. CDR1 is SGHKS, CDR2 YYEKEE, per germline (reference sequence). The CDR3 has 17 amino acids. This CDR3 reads CASSFLGIGTGVTEAFF.

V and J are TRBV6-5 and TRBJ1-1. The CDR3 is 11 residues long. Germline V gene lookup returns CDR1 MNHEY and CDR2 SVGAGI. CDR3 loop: CASSYGTEAFF.

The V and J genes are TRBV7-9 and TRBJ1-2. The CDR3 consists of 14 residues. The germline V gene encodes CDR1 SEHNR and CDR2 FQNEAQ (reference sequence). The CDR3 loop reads CASSLVLRPYGYTF.

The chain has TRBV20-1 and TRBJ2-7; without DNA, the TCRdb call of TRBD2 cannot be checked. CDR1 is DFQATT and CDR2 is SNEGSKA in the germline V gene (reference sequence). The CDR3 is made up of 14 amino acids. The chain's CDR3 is CSARTRLAGYEQYF.

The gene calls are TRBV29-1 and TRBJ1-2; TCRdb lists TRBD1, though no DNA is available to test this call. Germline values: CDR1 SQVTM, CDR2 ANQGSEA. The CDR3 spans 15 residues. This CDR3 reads CSVLVAGTGNYGYTF. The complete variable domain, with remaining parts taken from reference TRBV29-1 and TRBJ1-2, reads SAVISQKPSRDICQRGTSLTIQCQVDSQVTMMFWYRQQPGQSLTLIATANQGSEATYESGFVIDKFPISRPNLTFSTLTVSNMSPEDSSIYLCSVLVAGTGNYGYTFGSGTRLTVV.

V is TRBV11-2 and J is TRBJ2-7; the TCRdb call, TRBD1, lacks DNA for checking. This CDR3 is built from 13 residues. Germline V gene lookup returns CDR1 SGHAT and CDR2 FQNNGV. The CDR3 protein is CASSFLTGYEQYF.

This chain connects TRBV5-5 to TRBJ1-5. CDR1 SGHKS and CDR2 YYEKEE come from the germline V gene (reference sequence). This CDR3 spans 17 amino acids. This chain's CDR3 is CASSLSDTVAGNQPQHF.

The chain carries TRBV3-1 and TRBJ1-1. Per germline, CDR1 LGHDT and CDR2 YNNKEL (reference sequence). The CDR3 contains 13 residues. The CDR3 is CATTGRGGTEAFF. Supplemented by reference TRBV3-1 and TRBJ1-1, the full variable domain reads DTAVSQTPKYLVTQMGNDKSIKCEQNLGHDTMYWYKQDSKKFLKIMFSYNNKELIINETVPNRFSPKSPDKAHLNLHINSLELGDSAVYFCATTGRGGTEAFFGQGTRLTVV.

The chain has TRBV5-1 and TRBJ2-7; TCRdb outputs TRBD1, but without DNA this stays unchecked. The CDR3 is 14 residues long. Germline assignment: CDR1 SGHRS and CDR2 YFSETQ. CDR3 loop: CASSTGELSYEQYF.

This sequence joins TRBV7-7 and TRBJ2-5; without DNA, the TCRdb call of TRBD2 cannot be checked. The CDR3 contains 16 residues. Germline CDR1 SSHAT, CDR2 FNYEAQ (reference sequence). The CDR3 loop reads CASSPIAGGSEETQYF.

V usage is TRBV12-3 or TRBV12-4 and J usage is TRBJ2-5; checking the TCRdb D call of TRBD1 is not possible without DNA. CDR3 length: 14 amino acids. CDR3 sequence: CASSLGQNQETQYF.

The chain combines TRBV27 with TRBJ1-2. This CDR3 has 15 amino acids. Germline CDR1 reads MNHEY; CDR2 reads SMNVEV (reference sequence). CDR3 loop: CASRTTGAAGYGYTF.

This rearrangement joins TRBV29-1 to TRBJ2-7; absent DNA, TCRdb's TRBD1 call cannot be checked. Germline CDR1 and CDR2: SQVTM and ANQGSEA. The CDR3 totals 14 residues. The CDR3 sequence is CSVSGTVSSYEQYF.

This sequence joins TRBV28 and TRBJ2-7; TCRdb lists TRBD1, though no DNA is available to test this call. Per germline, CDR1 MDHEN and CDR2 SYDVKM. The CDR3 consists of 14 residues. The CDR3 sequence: CASRRVLSSYEQYF.

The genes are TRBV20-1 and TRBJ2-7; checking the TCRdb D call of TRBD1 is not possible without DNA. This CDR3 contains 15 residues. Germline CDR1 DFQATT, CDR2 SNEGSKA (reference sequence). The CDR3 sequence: CSAREAGGLSYEQYF.

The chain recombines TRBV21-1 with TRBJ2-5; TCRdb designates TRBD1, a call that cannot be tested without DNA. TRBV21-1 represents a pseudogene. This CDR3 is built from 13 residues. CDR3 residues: CASSGQGQETQYF.

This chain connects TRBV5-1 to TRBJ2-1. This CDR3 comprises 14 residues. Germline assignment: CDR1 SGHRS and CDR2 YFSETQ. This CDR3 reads CASSLAQGYNEQFF.

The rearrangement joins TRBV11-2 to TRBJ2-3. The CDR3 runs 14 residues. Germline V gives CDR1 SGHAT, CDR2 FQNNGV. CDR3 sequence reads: CASSSGATVDTLYF.

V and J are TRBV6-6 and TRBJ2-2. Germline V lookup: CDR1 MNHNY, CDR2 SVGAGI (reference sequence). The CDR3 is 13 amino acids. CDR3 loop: CASSYSRHGELFF.

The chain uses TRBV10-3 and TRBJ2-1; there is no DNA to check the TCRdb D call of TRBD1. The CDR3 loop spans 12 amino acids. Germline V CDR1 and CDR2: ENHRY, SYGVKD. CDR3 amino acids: CAIGDRGDEQFF.

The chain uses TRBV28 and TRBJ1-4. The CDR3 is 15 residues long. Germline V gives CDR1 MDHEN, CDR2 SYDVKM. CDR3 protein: CASSHRPATNEKLFF.

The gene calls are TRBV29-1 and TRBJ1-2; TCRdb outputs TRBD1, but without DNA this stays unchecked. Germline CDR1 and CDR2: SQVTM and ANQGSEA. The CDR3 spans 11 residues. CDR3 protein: CSGFGQYGYTF. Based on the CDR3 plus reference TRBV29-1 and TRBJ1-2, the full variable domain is SAVISQKPSRDICQRGTSLTIQCQVDSQVTMMFWYRQQPGQSLTLIATANQGSEATYESGFVIDKFPISRPNLTFSTLTVSNMSPEDSSIYLCSGFGQYGYTFGSGTRLTVV.

The CDR3 spells CASSRPGLNTYEQFF. The chain is built from TRBV11-3 and TRBJ2-1; TCRdb outputs TRBD2, but without DNA this stays unchecked. CDR3 length: 15 amino acids. The germline V gene encodes CDR1 SGHNT and CDR2 YENEEA.

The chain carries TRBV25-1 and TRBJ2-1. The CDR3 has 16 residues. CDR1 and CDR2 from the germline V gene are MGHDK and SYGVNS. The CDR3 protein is CASSEFTGGPHNEQFF. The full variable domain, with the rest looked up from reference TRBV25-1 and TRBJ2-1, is EADIYQTPRYLVIGTGKKITLECSQTMGHDKMYWYQQDPGMELHLIHYSYGVNSTEKGDLSSESTVSRIRTEHFPLTLESARPSHTSQYLCASSEFTGGPHNEQFFGPGTRLTVL.

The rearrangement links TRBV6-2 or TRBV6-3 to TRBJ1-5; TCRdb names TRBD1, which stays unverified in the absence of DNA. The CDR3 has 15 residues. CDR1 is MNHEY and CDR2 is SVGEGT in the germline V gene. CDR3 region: CASSVQGVVNQPQHF.

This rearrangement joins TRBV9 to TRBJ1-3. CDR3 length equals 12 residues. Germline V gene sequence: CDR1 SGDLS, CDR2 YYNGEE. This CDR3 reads CASSAPGNTIYF.

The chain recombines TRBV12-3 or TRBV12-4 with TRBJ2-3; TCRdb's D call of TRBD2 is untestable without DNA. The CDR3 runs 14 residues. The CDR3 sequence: CASTGAGGADTQYF.

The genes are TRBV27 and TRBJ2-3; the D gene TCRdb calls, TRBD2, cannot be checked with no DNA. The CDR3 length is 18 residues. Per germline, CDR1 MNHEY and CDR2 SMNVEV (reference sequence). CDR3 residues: CASSSGLAGGPWTDTQYF.